This paragraph covers one T cell receptor (beta chain) sequence. The sample belongs to a study of T cells in Graves' hyperthyroidism and ophthalmopathy. J gave up 1 base and V 7 bases, and 8 bases lay outside the gene matches. The germline CDR1 and CDR2 sequences are ENHRY and SYGVKD. The CDR3 has 15 residues. The source material, RNA transcripts, was used to amplify TCR beta CDR3 regions. When the TCR CDR3 underwent first-round RT-PCR, the HTBI primer set was used. Using its own MiXCR run on the multiplex PCR reads, TCRdb lists one record per CDR3 protein. The repertoire has about 640,000 distinct CDR3 sequences, less than 25% of them found once; the top ten carry about 35%.

This chain links TRBV10-3 with TRBJ2-3, with TRBD2 matching over 7 bases. Sequencing was carried out using blood. This TCR was sampled from a man aged 25 to 40 with Graves' ophthalmopathy. The CDR3 is CAIKSAGAGTDTQYF. CDR3 sequence (DNA): TGTGCCATCAAATCGGCGGGAGCGGGCACAGATACGCAGTATTTT.